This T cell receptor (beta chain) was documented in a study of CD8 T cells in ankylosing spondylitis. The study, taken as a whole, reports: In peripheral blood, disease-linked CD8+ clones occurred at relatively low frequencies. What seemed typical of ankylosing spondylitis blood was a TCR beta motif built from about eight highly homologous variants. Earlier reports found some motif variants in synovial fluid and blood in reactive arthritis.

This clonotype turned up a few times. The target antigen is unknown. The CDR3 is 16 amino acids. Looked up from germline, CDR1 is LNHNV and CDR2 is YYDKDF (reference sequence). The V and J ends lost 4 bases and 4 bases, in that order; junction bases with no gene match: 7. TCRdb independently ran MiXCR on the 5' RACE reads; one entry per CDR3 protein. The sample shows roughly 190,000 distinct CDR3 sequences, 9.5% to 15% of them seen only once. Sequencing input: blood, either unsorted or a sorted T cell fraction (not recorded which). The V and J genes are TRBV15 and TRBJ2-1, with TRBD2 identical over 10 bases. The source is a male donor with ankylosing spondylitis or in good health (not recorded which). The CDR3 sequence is CATSKGPSGSYNEQFF. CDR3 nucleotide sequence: TGTGCCACCAGCAAGGGCCCTAGCGGGAGTTACAATGAGCAGTTCTTC.